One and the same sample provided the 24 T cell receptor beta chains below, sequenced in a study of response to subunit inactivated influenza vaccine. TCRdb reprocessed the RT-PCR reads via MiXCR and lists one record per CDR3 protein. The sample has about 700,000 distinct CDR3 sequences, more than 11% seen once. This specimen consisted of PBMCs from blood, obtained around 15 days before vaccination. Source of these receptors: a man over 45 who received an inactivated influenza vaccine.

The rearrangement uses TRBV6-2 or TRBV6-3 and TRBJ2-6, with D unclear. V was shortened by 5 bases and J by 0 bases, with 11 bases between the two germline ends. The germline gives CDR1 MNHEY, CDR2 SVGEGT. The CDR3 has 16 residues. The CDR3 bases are TGTGCCAGCAGTCCATTCTGGGGCTCTGGGGCCAACGTCCTGACTTTC. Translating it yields CASSPFWGSGANVLTF.

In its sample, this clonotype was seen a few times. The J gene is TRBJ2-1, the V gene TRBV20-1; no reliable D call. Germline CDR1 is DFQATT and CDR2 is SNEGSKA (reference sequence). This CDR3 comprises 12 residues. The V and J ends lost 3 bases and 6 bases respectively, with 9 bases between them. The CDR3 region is CSASAFANEQFF. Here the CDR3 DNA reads TGCAGTGCTAGTGCTTTTGCCAATGAGCAGTTCTTC.

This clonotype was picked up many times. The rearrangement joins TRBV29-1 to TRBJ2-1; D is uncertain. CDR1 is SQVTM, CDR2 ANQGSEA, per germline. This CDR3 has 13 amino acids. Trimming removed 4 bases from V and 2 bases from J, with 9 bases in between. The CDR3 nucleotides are TGCAGCGTTGCGACGGAAACCTACAATGAGCAGTTCTTC. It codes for CSVATETYNEQFF.

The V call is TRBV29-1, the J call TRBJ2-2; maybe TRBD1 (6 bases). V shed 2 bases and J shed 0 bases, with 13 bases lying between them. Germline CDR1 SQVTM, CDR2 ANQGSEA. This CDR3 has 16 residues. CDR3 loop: CSVERGTGTNTGELFF. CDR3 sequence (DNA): TGCAGCGTTGAAAGAGGAACAGGGACGAACACCGGGGAGCTGTTTTTT.

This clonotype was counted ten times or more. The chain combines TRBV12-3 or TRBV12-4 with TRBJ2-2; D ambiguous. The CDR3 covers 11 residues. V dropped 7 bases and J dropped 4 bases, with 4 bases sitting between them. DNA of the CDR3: TGTGCCAGCACCGTCACCGGGGAGCTGTTTTTT. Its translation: CASTVTGELFF.

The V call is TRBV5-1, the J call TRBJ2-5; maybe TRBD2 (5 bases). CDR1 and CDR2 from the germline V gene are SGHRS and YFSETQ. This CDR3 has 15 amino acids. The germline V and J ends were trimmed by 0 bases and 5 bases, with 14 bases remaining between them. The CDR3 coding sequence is TGCGCCAGCAGCTTGGAGCCGGGGTATAGGGAGACCCAGTACTTC. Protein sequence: CASSLEPGYRETQYF.

CDR3 bases: TGCAGCGTTGAAGATCCGGGCGGGGGGGAGTTCTTC. Its protein is CSVEDPGGGEFF. The chain combines TRBV29-1 with TRBJ2-1, with 9 bases matching TRBD2. V was pared by 0 bases and J by 14 bases, with 5 bases of the junction left unmatched. Per germline, CDR1 SQVTM and CDR2 ANQGSEA. There are 12 residues in the CDR3.

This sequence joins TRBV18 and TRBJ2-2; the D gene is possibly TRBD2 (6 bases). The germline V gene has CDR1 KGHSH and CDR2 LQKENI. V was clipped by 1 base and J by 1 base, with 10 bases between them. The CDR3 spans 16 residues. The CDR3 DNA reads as TGTGCCAGCTCACCACGCAGGACTATGAACACCGGGGAGCTGTTTTTT. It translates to CASSPRRTMNTGELFF.

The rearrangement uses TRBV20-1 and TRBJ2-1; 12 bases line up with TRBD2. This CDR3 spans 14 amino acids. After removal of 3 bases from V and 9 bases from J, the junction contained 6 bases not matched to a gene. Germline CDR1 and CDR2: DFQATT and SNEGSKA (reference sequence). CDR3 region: CSASKTSGSGEQFF. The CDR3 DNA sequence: TGCAGTGCTAGTAAGACTAGCGGGAGTGGTGAGCAGTTCTTC.

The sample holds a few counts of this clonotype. As DNA, the CDR3 is TGCGCCAGCAGCTCCGGACAGCCACGGAACACAGATACGCAGTATTTT. This codes for CASSSGQPRNTDTQYF. The chain uses TRBV5-1 and TRBJ2-3; possibly TRBD1 for D (6 bases). Trimming shortened V by 3 bases and J by 2 bases, and 16 bases separated the two germline ends. The CDR3 spans 16 residues. Germline V CDR1 and CDR2: SGHRS, YFSETQ.

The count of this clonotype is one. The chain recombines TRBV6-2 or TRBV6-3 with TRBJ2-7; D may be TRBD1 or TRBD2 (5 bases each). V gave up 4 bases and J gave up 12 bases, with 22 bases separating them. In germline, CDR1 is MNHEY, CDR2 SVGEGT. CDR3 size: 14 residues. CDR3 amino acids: CASSSNLSRDRPYF. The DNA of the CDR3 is TGTGCCAGCAGTTCTAATCTTTCCCGGGACCGCCCGTACTTC.

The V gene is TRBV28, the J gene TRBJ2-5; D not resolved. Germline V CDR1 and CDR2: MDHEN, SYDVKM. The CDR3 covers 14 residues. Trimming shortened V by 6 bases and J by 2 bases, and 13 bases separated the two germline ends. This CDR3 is CASSENLAQETQYF. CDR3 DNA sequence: TGTGCCAGCAGCGAGAATTTGGCACAAGAGACCCAGTACTTC.

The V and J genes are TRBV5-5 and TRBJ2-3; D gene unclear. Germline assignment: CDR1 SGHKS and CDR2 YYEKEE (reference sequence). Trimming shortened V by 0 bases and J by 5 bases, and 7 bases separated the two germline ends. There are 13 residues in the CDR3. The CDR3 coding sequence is TGTGCCAGCAGCTTGGACGTCGGAGATACGCAGTATTTT. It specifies CASSLDVGDTQYF.

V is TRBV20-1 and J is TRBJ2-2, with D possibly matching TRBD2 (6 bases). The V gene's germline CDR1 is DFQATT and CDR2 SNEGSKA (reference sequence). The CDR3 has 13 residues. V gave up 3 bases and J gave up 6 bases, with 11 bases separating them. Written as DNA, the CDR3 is TGCAGTGCTAGCAATAGACTAGCCGGGGAGCTGTTTTTT. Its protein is CSASNRLAGELFF.

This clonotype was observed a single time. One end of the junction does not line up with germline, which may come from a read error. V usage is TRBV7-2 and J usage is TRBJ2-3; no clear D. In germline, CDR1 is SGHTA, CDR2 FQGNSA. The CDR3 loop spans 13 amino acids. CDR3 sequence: CASSFLVSDKQYF. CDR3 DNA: TGTGCCAGCAGCTTTTTAGTTTCAGATAAGCAGTATTTT.

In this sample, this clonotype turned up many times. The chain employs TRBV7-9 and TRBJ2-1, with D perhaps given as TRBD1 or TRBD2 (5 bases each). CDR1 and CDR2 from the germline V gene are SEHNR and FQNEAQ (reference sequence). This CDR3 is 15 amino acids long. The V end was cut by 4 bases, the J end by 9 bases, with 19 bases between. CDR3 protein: CASSSTDRGGGEQFF. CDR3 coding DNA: TGTGCCAGCAGCTCCACCGATAGAGGTGGGGGTGAGCAGTTCTTC.

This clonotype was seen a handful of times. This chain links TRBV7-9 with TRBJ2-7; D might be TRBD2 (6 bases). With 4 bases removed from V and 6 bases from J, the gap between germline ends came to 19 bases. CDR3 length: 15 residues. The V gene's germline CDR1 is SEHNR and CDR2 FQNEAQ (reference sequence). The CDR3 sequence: CASSSRSWGAGEQYF. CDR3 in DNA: TGTGCCAGCAGCTCAAGAAGTTGGGGAGCGGGCGAGCAGTACTTC.

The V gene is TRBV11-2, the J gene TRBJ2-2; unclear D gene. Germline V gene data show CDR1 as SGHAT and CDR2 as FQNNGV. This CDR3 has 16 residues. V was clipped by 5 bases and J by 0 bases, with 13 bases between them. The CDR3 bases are TGTGCCAGCAGCCCCCGGGTGTTCGCGAACACCGGGGAGCTGTTTTTT. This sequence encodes CASSPRVFANTGELFF.

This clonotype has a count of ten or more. CDR3 in DNA: TGTGCCAGCAGTGAAGTCTGGGGGCACTACGAGCAGTACTTC. This sequence encodes CASSEVWGHYEQYF. The rearrangement uses TRBV6-1 and TRBJ2-7; weak D call: TRBD1 (6 bases). Between the trimmed V and J ends, which lost 1 base and 3 bases, there was a span of 10 bases. The CDR3 length is 14 residues. Germline CDR1 is MNHNS and CDR2 is SASEGT.

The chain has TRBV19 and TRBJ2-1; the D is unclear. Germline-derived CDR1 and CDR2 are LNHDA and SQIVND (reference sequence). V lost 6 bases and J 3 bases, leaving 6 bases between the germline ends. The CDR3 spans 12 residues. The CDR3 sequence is CASRGVYNEQFF. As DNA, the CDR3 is TGTGCCAGTAGAGGAGTCTACAATGAGCAGTTCTTC.

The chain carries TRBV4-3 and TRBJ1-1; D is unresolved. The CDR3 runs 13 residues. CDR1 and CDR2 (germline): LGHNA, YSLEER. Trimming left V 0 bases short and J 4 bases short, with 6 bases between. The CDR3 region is CASSQDLSTEAFF. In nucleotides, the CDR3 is TGCGCCAGCAGCCAAGACCTAAGCACTGAAGCTTTCTTT.

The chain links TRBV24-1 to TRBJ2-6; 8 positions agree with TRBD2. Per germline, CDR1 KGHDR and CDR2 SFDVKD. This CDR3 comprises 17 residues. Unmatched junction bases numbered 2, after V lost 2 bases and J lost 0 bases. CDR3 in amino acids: CATSDSGTSSGANVLTF. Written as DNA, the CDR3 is TGTGCCACCAGTGATTCCGGGACTAGCTCTGGGGCCAACGTCCTGACTTTC.

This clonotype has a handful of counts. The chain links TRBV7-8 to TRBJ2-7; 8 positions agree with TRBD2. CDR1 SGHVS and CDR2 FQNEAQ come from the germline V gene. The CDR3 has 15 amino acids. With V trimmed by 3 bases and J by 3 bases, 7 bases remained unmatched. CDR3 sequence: CASSLQGGGHYEQYF. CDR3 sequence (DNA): TGTGCCAGCAGCTTGCAAGGCGGGGGGCACTACGAGCAGTACTTC.

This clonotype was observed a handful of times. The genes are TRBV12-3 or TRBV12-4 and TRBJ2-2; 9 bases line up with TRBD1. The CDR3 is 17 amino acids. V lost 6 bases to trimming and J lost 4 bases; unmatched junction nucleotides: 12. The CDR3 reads CASSPALGQGPTGELFF. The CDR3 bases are TGTGCCAGCAGCCCCGCCTTAGGACAGGGGCCCACCGGGGAGCTGTTTTTT.